What follows are 10 T cell receptor beta chains derived from one specimen sequenced in a study of T-cell memory formation after mild COVID-19 (dated by TCRdb to the early 2020s). Library construction relied on 5' RACE. The sequencing machine was an Illumina NovaSeq 6000. Using fastp at Q25 and MiXCR, TCRdb reprocessed the public reads and kept productive beta chains. A single entry per CDR3 protein holds the most common genes and DNA from its merged rows. The sample yields under 650,000 distinct CDR3 sequences; around 17% were counted once. More than 10% of the sample is held by the ten biggest clonotypes. Sequencing was done on a sample of PBMCs or a T cell subset sorted from them (not recorded which). All receptors come from an adult woman who had mild COVID-19 (a few samples of this study predate the infection). The sample titles of this study are shuffled in the database, so cell type and time point are left out; the donor was told from shared clones.

The table lists this clonotype with a count of one. The gene calls are TRBV5-1 and TRBJ2-7; unclear D gene. This CDR3 contains 12 residues. The V end was cut by 4 bases, the J end by 7 bases, with 12 bases between. Germline values: CDR1 SGHRS, CDR2 YFSETQ. CDR3 DNA: TGCGCCAGCAGCCATAGGTGGCCTGAGCAGTACTTC. Its protein is CASSHRWPEQYF. Complete variable domain (other parts from reference TRBV5-1 and TRBJ2-7): KAGVTQTPRYLIKTRGQQVTLSCSPISGHRSVSWYQQTPGQGLQFLFEYFSETQRNKGNFPGRFSGRQFSNSRSEMNVSTLELGDSALYLCASSHRWPEQYFGPGTRLTVT.

This rearrangement joins TRBV29-1 to TRBJ1-1; D gene uncertain. Trimming left V 7 bases short and J 0 bases short, with 12 bases between. Germline V gives CDR1 SQVTM, CDR2 ANQGSEA. The CDR3 is 13 residues long. This CDR3 reads CSALPLLNTEAFF. For the CDR3, the DNA is TGCAGCGCACTCCCCCTATTGAACACTGAAGCTTTCTTT.

This chain links TRBV12-3 or TRBV12-4 with TRBJ2-7; TRBD2 might be the D (6 bases). This CDR3 spans 14 amino acids. V was trimmed by 5 bases and J by 2 bases, leaving 13 bases between them. DNA of the CDR3: TGTGCCAGCAGTCTCTCGGGGGTAACCTACGAGCAGTACTTC. Translation gives CASSLSGVTYEQYF.

The chain is built from TRBV29-1 and TRBJ1-2, with D unresolved. This CDR3 is 12 amino acids long. The V gene's germline CDR1 is SQVTM and CDR2 ANQGSEA. V gave up 0 bases and J gave up 9 bases, with 11 bases separating them. Written as DNA, the CDR3 is TGCAGCGTTGAAGAACCGGCTTATAGCTACACCTTC. Translated, it gives CSVEEPAYSYTF.

This clonotype was counted once. V usage is TRBV29-1 and J usage is TRBJ1-2, with 8 positions matching TRBD1. The CDR3 sequence is 17 residues long. CDR1 is SQVTM, CDR2 ANQGSEA, per germline. The CDR3 DNA follows: TGCACGCGCGCCTTTCTCGGACAGGGTCCTTCTAACTATGGCTACACCTTC. It codes for CTRAFLGQGPSNYGYTF.

Only a few counts were recorded for this clonotype. The chain carries TRBV20-1 and TRBJ1-2; no clear D. Germline CDR1 DFQATT, CDR2 SNEGSKA (reference sequence). V gave up 0 bases and J gave up 7 bases, with 12 bases separating them. The CDR3 is 13 amino acids. CDR3 coding DNA: TGCAGTGCTAGAGAGAGGGTTAGAGGTGGCTACACCTTC. Translation gives CSARERVRGGYTF.

This clonotype was observed a handful of times. CDR3 sequence (DNA): TGTGCCAGCAGTTACGGGGGGGGAGGGGCAGAGACCCAGTACTTC. Translated, it gives CASSYGGGGAETQYF. The rearrangement uses TRBV6-6 and TRBJ2-5; 7 positions match TRBD2. The germline V gene has CDR1 MNHNY and CDR2 SVGAGI (reference sequence). The V segment lost 2 bases and the J segment 4 bases; nucleotides outside the gene matches: 7. This CDR3 has 15 residues.

This clonotype was seen more than once but under ten times. The V and J genes are TRBV12-3 or TRBV12-4 and TRBJ1-4; D possibly corresponds to TRBD1 (5 bases). V was cut by 3 bases and J by 8 bases, with 19 bases left in between. The CDR3 is 16 residues long. CDR3 sequence (DNA): TGTGCCAGCAGTTTGTATCCTGGAGGGGCGGACGAAAAACTGTTTTTT. This encodes CASSLYPGGADEKLFF.

This clonotype was found a few times. The rearrangement links TRBV15 to TRBJ2-7, with a tentative D call TRBD1 (6 bases). Germline CDR1 and CDR2: LNHNV and YYDKDF (reference sequence). The V end lost 2 bases, the J end lost 0 bases, and 14 bases lay between the germline ends. The CDR3 spans 16 residues. CDR3 in amino acids: CATSRSSGTFSYEQYF. The DNA for the CDR3 is TGTGCCACCAGCAGATCTTCCGGGACATTCTCCTACGAGCAGTACTTC.

The chain recombines TRBV12-3 or TRBV12-4 with TRBJ1-5; a weak D match, TRBD1 (5 bases). This CDR3 has 15 amino acids. V was pared by 3 bases and J by 1 base, with 10 bases between. CDR3 coding DNA: TGTGCCAGCAGTTTCGATTCAGGGAGCAATCAGCCCCAGCATTTT. Protein product: CASSFDSGSNQPQHF.